Only a few counts were recorded for the clone carrying this T cell receptor (beta chain). Method: immunoSEQ multiplex PCR; TCRdb's copy keeps in-frame clones and lacks some. The sample records a few hundred thousand clones, 84% being singletons. The CDR3 totals 14 residues. The trim removed 0 bases at V and 5 bases at J, leaving 3 bases unmatched. From germline, CDR1 is SGHRS and CDR2 YFSETQ. The sample belongs to a study of blood T cell repertoires in COVID-19. The overall study: Spain, Italy and the United States supplied samples that represented acute and convalescent COVID-19.

The sample consisted of PBMCs or T cells enriched from blood (not recorded which). The J gene is TRBJ2-5, the V gene TRBV5-1; 8 positions match TRBD2. This TCR was recovered from a man aged 50-59 years who had recovered from COVID-19. The DNA of the CDR3 is TGCGCCAGCAGCTTGGCGGGGGGGCCGGAGACCCAGTACTTC. Its protein is CASSLAGGPETQYF.